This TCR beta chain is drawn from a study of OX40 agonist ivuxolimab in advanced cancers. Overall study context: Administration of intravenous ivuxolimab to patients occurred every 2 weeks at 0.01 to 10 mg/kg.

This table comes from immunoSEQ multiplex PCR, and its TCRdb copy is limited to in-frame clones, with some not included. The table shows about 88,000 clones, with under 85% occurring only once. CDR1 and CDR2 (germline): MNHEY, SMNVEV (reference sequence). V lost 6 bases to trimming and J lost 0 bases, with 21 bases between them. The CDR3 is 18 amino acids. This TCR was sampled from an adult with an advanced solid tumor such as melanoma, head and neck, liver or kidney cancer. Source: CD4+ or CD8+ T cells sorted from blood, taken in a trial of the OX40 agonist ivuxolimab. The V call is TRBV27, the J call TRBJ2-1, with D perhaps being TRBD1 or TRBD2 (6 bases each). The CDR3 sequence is CASSGGTPGLISYNEQFF. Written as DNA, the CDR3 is TGTGCCAGCAGCGGGGGCACTCCGGGACTGATCTCCTACAATGAGCAGTTCTTC.